This TCR beta chain was profiled in a study of T cell responses to AZD1222 COVID-19 vaccine. The germline V gene encodes CDR1 SQVTM and CDR2 ANQGSEA. Trimming shortened V by 3 bases and J by 5 bases, and 7 bases separated the two germline ends. This CDR3 contains 11 residues. Study-wide results and limits: Females outnumbered males among donors, who were mostly white British; clonal diversity was possibly underestimated.

The protocol was immunoSEQ multiplex PCR, while the TCRdb copy is restricted to in-frame clones and leaves out a portion. The profile shows about 180,000 clones, approximately 86% of them singletons. Worth noting for this clone: The antigen is undetermined.

The clonotype was recovered from an adult who received the AZD1222 COVID-19 vaccine. This material consisted of peripheral blood, taken 28 days after the second AZD1222 dose. This chain uses TRBV29-1 with TRBJ2-5; tentatively, D is TRBD1 (5 bases). This CDR3 is CSVEKGETQYF. The CDR3 nucleotides read TGCAGCGTTGAGAAGGGGGAGACCCAGTACTTC.